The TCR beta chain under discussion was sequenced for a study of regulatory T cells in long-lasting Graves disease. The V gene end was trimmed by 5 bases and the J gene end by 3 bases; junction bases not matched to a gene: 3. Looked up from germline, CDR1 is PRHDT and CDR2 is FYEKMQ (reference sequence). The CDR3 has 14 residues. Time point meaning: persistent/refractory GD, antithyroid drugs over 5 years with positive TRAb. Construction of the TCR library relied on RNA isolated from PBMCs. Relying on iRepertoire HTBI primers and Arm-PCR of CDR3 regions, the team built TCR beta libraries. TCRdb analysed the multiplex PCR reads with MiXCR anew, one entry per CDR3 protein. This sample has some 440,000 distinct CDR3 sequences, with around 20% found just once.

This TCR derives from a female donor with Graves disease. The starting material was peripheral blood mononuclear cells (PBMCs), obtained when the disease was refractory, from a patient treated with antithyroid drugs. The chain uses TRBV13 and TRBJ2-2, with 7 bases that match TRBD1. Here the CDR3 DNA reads TGTGCCAGCAGCCCGGGACAGTACACCGGGGAGCTGTTTTTT. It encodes CASSPGQYTGELFF.